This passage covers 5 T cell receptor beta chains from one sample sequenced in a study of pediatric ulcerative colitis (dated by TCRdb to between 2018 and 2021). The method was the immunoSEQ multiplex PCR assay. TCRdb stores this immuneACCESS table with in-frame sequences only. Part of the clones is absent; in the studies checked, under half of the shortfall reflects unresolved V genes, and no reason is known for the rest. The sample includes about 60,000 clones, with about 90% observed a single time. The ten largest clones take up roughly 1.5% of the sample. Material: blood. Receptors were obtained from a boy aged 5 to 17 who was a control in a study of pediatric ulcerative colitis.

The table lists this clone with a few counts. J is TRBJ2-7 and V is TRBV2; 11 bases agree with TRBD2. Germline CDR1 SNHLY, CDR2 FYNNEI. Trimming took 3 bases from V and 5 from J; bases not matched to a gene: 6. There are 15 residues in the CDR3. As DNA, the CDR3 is TGTGCCAGCAGTGATCTAGCGGGAGGTAGGCACGAGCAGTACTTC. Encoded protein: CASSDLAGGRHEQYF. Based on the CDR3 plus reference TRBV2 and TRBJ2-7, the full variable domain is EPEVTQTPSHQVTQMGQEVILRCVPISNHLYFYWYRQILGQKVEFLVSFYNNEISEKSEIFDDQFSVERPDGSNFTLKIRSTKLEDSAMYFCASSDLAGGRHEQYFGPGTRLTVT.

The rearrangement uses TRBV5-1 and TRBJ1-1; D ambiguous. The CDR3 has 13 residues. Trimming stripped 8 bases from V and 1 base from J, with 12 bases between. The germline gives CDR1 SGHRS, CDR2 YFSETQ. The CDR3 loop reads CASTVGANTEAFF. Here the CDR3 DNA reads TGCGCCAGTACCGTGGGAGCGAACACTGAAGCTTTCTTT.

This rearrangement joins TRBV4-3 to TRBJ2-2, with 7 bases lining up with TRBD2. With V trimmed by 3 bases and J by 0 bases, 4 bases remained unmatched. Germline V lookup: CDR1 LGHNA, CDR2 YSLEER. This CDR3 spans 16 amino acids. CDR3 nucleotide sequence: TGCGCCAGCAGCCACGACGCGGGAGCGAACACCGGGGAGCTGTTTTTT. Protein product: CASSHDAGANTGELFF.

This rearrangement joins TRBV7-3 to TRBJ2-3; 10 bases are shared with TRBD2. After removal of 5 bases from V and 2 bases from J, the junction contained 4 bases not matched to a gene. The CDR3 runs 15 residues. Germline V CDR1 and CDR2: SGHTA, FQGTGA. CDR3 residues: CASSLLAGVTDTQYF. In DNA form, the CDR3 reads TGTGCCAGCAGCCTGCTAGCGGGGGTCACAGATACGCAGTATTTT.

The CDR3 protein is CASSSAGGGTGELFF. The DNA of the CDR3 is TGTGCCAGCAGTTCGGCAGGGGGCGGCACCGGGGAGCTGTTTTTT. V gene TRBV27 combines with J gene TRBJ2-2; 8 bases match TRBD1. V was clipped by 4 bases and J by 4 bases; unmatched bases: 5. Germline V lookup: CDR1 MNHEY, CDR2 SMNVEV (reference sequence). The CDR3 spans 15 residues.